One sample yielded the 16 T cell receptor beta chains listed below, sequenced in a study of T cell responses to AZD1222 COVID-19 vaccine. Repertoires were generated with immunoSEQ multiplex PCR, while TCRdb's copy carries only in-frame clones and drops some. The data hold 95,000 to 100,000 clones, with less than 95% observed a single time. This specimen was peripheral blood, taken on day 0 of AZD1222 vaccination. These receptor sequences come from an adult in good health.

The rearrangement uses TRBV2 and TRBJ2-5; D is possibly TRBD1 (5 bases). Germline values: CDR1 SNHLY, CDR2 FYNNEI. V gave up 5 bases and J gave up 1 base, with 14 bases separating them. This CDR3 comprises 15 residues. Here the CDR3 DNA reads TGTGCCAGCAGTTTTCTGAGACAGTTCCAAGAGACCCAGTACTTC. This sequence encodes CASSFLRQFQETQYF. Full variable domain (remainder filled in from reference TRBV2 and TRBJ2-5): EPEVTQTPSHQVTQMGQEVILRCVPISNHLYFYWYRQILGQKVEFLVSFYNNEISEKSEIFDDQFSVERPDGSNFTLKIRSTKLEDSAMYFCASSFLRQFQETQYFGPGTRLLVL.

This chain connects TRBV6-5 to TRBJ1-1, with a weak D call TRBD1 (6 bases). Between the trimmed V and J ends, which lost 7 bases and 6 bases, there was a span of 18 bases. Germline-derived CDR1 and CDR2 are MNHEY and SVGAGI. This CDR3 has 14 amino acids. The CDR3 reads CASTAGSGAAEAFF. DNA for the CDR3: TGTGCCAGCACCGCAGGGTCAGGGGCTGCTGAAGCTTTCTTT.

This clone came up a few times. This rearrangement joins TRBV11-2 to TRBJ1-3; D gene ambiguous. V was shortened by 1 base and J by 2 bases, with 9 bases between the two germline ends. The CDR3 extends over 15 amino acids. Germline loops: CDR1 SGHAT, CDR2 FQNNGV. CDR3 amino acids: CASSLGGNAGNTIYF. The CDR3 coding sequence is TGTGCCAGCAGCTTAGGAGGGAACGCTGGAAACACCATATATTTT. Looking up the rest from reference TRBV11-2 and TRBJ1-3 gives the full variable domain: EAGVAQSPRYKIIEKRQSVAFWCNPISGHATLYWYQQILGQGPKLLIQFQNNGVVDDSQLPKDRFSAERLKGVDSTLKIQPAKLEDSAVYLCASSLGGNAGNTIYFGEGSWLTVV.

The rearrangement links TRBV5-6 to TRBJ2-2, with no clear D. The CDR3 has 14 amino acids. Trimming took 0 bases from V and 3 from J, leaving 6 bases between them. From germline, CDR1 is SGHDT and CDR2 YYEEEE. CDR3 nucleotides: TGTGCCAGCAGCTTGGCACGTTACACCGGGGAGCTGTTTTTT. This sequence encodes CASSLARYTGELFF.

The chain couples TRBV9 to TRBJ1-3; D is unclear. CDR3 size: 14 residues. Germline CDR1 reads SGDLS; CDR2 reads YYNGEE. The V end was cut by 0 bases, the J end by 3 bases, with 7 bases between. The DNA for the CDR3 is TGTGCCAGCAGCGTAGGTCCGGGTGGAAACACCATATATTTT. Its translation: CASSVGPGGNTIYF.

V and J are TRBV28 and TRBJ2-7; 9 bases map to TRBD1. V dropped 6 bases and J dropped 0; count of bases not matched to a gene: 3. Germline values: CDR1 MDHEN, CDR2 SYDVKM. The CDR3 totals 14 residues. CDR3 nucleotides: TGTGCCAGCAGCCCGGGACAGGGCTCCTACGAGCAGTACTTC. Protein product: CASSPGQGSYEQYF.

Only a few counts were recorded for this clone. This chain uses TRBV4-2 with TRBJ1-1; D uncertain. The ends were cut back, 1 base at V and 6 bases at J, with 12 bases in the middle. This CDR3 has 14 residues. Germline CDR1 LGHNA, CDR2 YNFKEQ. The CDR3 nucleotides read TGTGCCAGCAGCCAAGTATGGTCCTTAGCTGAAGCTTTCTTT. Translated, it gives CASSQVWSLAEAFF.

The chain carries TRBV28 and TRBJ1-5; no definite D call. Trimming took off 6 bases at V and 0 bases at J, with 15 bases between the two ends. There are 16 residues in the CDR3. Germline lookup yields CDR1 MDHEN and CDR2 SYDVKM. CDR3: CASSTFVGTSNQPQHF. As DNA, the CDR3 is TGTGCCAGCAGCACATTTGTCGGAACTAGCAATCAGCCCCAGCATTTT.

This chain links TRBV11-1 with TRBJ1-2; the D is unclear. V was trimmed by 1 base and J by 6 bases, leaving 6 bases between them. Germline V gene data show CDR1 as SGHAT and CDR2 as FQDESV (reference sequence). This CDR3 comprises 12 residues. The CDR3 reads CASSLEWNGYTF. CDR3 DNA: TGTGCCAGCAGCTTAGAATGGAATGGCTACACCTTC. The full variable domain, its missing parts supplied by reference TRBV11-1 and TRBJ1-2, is EAEVAQSPRYKITEKSQAVAFWCDPISGHATLYWYRQILGQGPELLVQFQDESVVDDSQLPKDRFSAERLKGVDSTLKIQPAELGDSAMYLCASSLEWNGYTFGSGTRLTVV.

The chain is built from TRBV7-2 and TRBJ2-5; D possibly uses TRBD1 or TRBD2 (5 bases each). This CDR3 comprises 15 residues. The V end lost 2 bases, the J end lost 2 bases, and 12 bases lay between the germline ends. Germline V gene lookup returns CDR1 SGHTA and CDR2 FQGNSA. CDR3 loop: CASSLSGLPQETQYF. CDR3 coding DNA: TGTGCCAGCAGCTTATCGGGGCTACCACAAGAGACCCAGTACTTC.

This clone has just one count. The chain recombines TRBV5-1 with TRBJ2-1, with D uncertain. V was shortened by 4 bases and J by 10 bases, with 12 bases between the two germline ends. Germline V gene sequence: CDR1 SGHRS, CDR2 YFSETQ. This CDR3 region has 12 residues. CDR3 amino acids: CASSPNLEEQFF. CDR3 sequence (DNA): TGCGCCAGCAGCCCGAATTTGGAAGAGCAGTTCTTC. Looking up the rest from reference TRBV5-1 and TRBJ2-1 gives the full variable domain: KAGVTQTPRYLIKTRGQQVTLSCSPISGHRSVSWYQQTPGQGLQFLFEYFSETQRNKGNFPGRFSGRQFSNSRSEMNVSTLELGDSALYLCASSPNLEEQFFGPGTRLTVL.

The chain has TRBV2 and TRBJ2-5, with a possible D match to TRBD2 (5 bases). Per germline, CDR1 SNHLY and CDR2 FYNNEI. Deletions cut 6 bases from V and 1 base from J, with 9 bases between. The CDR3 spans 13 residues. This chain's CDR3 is CASSARGQETQYF. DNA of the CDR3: TGTGCCAGCAGCGCCCGGGGCCAAGAGACCCAGTACTTC.

CDR3 nucleotide sequence: TGTGCCAGCAGCTTAACCCTTTTGCAGCCCCAGCATTTT. Translating gives CASSLTLLQPQHF. The chain employs TRBV7-2 and TRBJ1-5; no firm D call. The ends were cut back, 2 bases at V and 7 bases at J, with 9 bases in the middle. CDR1 is SGHTA, CDR2 FQGNSA, per germline. This CDR3 has 13 amino acids.

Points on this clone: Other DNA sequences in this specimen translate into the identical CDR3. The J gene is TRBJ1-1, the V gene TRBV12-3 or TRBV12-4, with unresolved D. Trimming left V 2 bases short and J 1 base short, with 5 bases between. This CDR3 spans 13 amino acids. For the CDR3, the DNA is TGTGCCAGCAGTTTATGGAAGAACACTGAAGCTTTCTTT. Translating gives CASSLWKNTEAFF.

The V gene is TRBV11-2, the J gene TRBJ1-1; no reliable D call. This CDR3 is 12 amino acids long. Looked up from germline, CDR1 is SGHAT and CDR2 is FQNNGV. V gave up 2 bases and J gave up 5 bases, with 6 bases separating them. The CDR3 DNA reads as TGTGCCAGCAGCTTAATAGGGACTGAAGCTTTCTTT. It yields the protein CASSLIGTEAFF.

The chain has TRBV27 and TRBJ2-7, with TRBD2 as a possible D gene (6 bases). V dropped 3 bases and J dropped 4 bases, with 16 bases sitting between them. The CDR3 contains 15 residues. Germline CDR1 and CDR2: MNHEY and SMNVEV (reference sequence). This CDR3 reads CASSLRDGLRYEQYF. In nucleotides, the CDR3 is TGTGCCAGCAGTTTGCGGGACGGCCTTCGTTACGAGCAGTACTTC.